This T cell receptor (beta chain) was profiled in a study of blood T cell repertoires in COVID-19. Germline loops: CDR1 MGHRA, CDR2 YSYEKL. This CDR3 spans 18 amino acids. V gave up 2 bases and J gave up 5 bases; unmatched junction bases: 11. TCRdb's copy holds only in-frame clones and misses some; the assay was immunoSEQ multiplex PCR. This table has a few hundred thousand clones, roughly 87% appearing once. The chain couples TRBV4-1 to TRBJ2-1; 11 bases map to TRBD2. Sequencing input: PBMCs or T cells enriched from blood (not recorded which). The receptor comes from a woman aged 18-29 years who had recovered from COVID-19. Here the CDR3 reads CASSQFSFLAGGNNEQFF. The CDR3 DNA sequence: TGCGCCAGCAGCCAATTTAGTTTCCTAGCGGGAGGAAACAATGAGCAGTTCTTC.